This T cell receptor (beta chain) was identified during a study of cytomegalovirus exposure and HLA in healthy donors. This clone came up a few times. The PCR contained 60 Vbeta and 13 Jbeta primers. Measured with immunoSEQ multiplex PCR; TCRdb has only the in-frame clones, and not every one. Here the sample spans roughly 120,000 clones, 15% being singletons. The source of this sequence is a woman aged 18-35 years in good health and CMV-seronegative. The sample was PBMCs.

The CDR3 DNA reads TGTGCCATCAGTCCCGGGACTAGCGGAGACGAGCAGTACTTC. Protein sequence: CAISPGTSGDEQYF. The chain combines TRBV10-3 with TRBJ2-7; 11 nucleotides line up with TRBD2. The germline gives CDR1 ENHRY, CDR2 SYGVKD. The CDR3 extends over 14 amino acids. J was trimmed by 5 bases and V by 5 bases; bases with no gene match: 5.